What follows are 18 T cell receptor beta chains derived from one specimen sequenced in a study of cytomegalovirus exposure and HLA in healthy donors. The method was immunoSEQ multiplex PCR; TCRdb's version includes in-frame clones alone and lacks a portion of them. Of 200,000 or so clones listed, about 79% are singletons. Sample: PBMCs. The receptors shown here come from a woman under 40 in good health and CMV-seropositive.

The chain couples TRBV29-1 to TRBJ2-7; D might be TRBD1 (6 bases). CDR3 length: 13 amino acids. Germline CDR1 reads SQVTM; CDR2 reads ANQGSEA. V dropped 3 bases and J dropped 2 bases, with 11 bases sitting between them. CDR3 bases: TGCAGCGTTGAGGTGGCAGGGGCCTACGAGCAGTACTTC. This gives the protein CSVEVAGAYEQYF.

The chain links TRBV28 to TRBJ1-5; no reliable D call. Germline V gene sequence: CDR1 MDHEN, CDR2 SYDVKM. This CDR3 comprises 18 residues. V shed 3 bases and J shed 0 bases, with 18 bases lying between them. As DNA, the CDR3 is TGTGCCAGCAGTTTTACCCTCAGACTAACCGATAGCAATCAGCCCCAGCATTTT. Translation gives CASSFTLRLTDSNQPQHF.

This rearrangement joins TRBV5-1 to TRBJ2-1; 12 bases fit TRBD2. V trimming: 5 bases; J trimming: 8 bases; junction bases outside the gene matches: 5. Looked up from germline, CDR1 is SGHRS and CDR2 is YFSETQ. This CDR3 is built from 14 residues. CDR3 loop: CASRSTSGSDEQFF. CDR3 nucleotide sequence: TGCGCCAGCAGATCGACTAGCGGGAGTGATGAGCAGTTCTTC.

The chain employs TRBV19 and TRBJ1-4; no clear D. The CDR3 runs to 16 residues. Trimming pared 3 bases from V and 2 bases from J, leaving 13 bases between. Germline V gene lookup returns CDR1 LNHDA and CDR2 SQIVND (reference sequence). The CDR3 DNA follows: TGTGCCAGTAGTATGAACTACTTGTTGACTAATGAAAAACTGTTTTTT. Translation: CASSMNYLLTNEKLFF. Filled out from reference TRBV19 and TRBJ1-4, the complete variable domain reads DGGITQSPKYLFRKEGQNVTLSCEQNLNHDAMYWYRQDPGQGLRLIYYSQIVNDFQKGDIAEGYSVSREKKESFPLTVTSAQKNPTAFYLCASSMNYLLTNEKLFFGSGTQLSVL.

The CDR3 here is CAWSVRGSRRGRQYF. The CDR3 region has the DNA TGTGCCTGGAGTGTACGCGGGTCGCGGAGGGGAAGGCAGTACTTC. This rearrangement joins TRBV30 to TRBJ2-7; perhaps TRBD2 as D (6 bases). Germline-derived CDR1 and CDR2 are GTSNPN and SVGIG (reference sequence). CDR3 length: 15 residues. V was cut by 0 bases and J by 9 bases, with 21 bases left in between.

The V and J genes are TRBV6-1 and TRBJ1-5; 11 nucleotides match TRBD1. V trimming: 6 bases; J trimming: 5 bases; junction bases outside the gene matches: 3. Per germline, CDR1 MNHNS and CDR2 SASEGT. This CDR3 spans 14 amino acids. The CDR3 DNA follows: TGTGCCAGCAGGTCGGGACAGGGGGATCAGCCCCAGCATTTT. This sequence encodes CASRSGQGDQPQHF.

The CDR3 sequence is CAISEWAYEQYF. DNA for the CDR3: TGTGCCATCAGTGAGTGGGCGTACGAGCAGTACTTC. The rearrangement joins TRBV10-3 to TRBJ2-7; unclear D gene. The germline V and J ends were trimmed by 1 base and 4 bases, with 5 bases remaining between them. CDR3 length: 12 residues. Germline lookup yields CDR1 ENHRY and CDR2 SYGVKD.

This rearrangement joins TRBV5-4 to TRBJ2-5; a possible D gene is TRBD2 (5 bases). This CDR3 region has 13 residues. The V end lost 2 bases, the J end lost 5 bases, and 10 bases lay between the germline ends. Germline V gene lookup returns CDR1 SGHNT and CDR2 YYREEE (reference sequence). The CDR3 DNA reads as TGTGCCAGCAGCTTAGGAGGAGACGAGACCCAGTACTTC. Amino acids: CASSLGGDETQYF. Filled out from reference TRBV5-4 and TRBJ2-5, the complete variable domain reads ETGVTQSPTHLIKTRGQQVTLRCSSQSGHNTVSWYQQALGQGPQFIFQYYREEENGRGNFPPRFSGLQFPNYSSELNVNALELDDSALYLCASSLGGDETQYFGPGTRLLVL.

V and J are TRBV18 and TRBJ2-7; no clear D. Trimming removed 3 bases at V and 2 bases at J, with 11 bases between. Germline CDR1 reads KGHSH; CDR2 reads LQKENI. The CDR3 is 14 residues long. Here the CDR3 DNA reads TGTGCCAGCTCACCGACCGCTACTACCTACGAGCAGTACTTC. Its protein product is CASSPTATTYEQYF.

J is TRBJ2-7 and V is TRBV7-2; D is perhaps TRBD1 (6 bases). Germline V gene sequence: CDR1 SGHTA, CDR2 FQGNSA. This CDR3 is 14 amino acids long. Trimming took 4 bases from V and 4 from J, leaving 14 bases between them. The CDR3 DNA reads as TGTGCCAGCAGCTGGGGACACCAAGCTTACGAGCAGTACTTC. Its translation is CASSWGHQAYEQYF.

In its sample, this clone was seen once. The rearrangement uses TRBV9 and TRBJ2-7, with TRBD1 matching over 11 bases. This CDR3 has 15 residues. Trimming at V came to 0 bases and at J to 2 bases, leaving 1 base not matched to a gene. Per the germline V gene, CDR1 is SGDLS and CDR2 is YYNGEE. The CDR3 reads CASSVGGQGAYEQYF. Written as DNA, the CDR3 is TGTGCCAGCAGCGTAGGGGGACAGGGGGCCTACGAGCAGTACTTC.

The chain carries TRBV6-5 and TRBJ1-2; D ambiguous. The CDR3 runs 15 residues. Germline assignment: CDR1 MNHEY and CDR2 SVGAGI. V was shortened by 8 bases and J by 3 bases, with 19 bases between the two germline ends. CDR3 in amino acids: CASSGNGPIYYGYTF. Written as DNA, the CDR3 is TGTGCCAGCTCGGGAAACGGACCCATATACTATGGCTACACCTTC.

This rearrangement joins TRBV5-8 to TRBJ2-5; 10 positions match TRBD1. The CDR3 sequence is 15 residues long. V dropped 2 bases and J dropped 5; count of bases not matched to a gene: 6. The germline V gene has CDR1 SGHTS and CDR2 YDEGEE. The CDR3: CASSFGQGDLETQYF. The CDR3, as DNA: TGTGCCAGCAGCTTCGGACAGGGGGATTTGGAGACCCAGTACTTC.

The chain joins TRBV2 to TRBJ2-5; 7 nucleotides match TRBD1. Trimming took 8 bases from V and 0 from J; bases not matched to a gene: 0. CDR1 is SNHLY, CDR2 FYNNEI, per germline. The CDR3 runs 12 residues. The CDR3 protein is CASGQDQETQYF. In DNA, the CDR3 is TGTGCCAGCGGACAGGACCAAGAGACCCAGTACTTC.

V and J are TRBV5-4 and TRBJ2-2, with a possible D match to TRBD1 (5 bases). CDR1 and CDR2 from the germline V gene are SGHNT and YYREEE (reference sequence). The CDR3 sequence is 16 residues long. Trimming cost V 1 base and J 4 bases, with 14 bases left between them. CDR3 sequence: CASSLKGVVFTGELFF. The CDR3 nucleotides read TGTGCCAGCAGCTTGAAAGGGGTCGTTTTCACCGGGGAGCTGTTTTTT.

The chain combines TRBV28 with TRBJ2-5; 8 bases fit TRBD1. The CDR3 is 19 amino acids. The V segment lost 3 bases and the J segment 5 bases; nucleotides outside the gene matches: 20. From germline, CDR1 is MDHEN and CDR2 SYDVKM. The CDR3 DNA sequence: TGTGCCAGCAGTTTTCCCCCGGGTGGGACAGGTTTGATTGGGGAGACCCAGTACTTC. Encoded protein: CASSFPPGGTGLIGETQYF.

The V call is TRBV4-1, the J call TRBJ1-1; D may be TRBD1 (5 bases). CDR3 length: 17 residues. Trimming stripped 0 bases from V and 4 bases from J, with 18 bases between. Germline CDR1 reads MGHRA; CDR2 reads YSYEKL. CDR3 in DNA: TGCGCCAGCAGCCAAGAAAGGTCCAGGGCGAAGGGCACTGAAGCTTTCTTT. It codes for CASSQERSRAKGTEAFF.

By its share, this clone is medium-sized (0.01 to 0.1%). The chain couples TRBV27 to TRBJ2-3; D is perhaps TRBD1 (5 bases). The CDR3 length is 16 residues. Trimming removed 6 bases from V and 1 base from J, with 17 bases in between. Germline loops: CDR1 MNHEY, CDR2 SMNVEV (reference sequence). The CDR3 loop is CASRTSQGERTDTQYF. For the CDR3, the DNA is TGTGCCAGCAGAACCTCCCAGGGTGAGCGCACAGATACGCAGTATTTT.